What follows are 27 T cell receptor beta chains derived from one specimen sequenced in a study of cytomegalovirus exposure and HLA in healthy donors. The primer mix had 60 Vbeta and 13 Jbeta primers. The protocol was immunoSEQ multiplex PCR, while the TCRdb copy is restricted to in-frame clones and leaves out a portion. The sample has 100,000 to 150,000 clones. What was sequenced was PBMCs. The receptors here all came from a man between 18 and 35 years old in good health and CMV-seronegative.

The chain couples TRBV6-5 to TRBJ1-1, with D possibly matching TRBD1 (6 bases). Germline V gene lookup returns CDR1 MNHEY and CDR2 SVGAGI. Trimming stripped 5 bases from V and 2 bases from J, with 15 bases between. The length of the CDR3 is 15 residues. The CDR3 here is CASSTPGRGNTEAFF. The CDR3 nucleotides read TGTGCCAGCAGTACGCCGGGCAGGGGTAACACTGAAGCTTTCTTT.

V and J are TRBV28 and TRBJ2-2, with D tentatively TRBD1 (6 bases). Per germline, CDR1 MDHEN and CDR2 SYDVKM. V lost 3 bases to trimming and J lost 6 bases, with 14 bases between them. The CDR3 consists of 15 residues. CDR3 in amino acids: CASSLGATTSGELFF. In nucleotides, the CDR3 is TGTGCCAGCAGTTTGGGGGCCACGACTTCCGGGGAGCTGTTTTTT. The whole variable domain, remainder taken from reference TRBV28 and TRBJ2-2, is DVKVTQSSRYLVKRTGEKVFLECVQDMDHENMFWYRQDPGLGLRLIYFSYDVKMKEKGDIPEGYSVSREKKERFSLILESASTNQTSMYLCASSLGATTSGELFFGEGSRLTVL.

V usage is TRBV9 and J usage is TRBJ1-1; possible D gene TRBD1, 6 bases. The CDR3 contains 17 residues. V lost 4 bases, J lost 5 bases, and 24 bases lay in between. Germline loops: CDR1 SGDLS, CDR2 YYNGEE. The CDR3 is CASSIREGGRAGTEAFF. CDR3 DNA sequence: TGTGCCAGCAGCATTAGGGAGGGGGGCAGGGCGGGGACTGAAGCTTTCTTT.

This chain links TRBV29-1 with TRBJ2-2, with TRBD2 matching 7 bases. Germline V CDR1 and CDR2: SQVTM, ANQGSEA. J lost 1 base, V lost 8 bases, and 10 bases had no gene match. The CDR3 sequence is 15 residues long. In DNA form, the CDR3 reads TGCAGCCTGTTGGGGGGGAGGGGGAACACCGGGGAGCTGTTTTTT. Translating gives CSLLGGRGNTGELFF.

The chain joins TRBV6-1 to TRBJ2-2, with 8 bases lining up with TRBD2. Germline V gene sequence: CDR1 MNHNS, CDR2 SASEGT. CDR3 length: 15 amino acids. The ends lost 6 bases at V and 5 bases at J; junction bases unmatched: 8. The CDR3 region has the DNA TGTGCCAGCAGCCCGGGGGGGCTCCTTACCGGGGAGCTGTTTTTT. This translates into CASSPGGLLTGELFF.

The CDR3 here is CASSPTGGIETQYF. The CDR3 coding sequence is TGTGCCAGCTCACCGACAGGGGGCATCGAGACCCAGTACTTC. The J gene is TRBJ2-5, the V gene TRBV18; 10 nucleotides align to TRBD1. The CDR3 sequence is 14 residues long. Trimming cost V 3 bases and J 5 bases; bases outside gene matches: 3. Per the germline V gene, CDR1 is KGHSH and CDR2 is LQKENI.

The chain couples TRBV15 to TRBJ1-5; TRBD1 aligns across 7 bases. The CDR3 totals 12 residues. Per germline, CDR1 LNHNV and CDR2 YYDKDF (reference sequence). V shed 5 bases, J shed 12 bases, and the junction held 7 bases outside the gene matches. CDR3 residues: CATSGGQGVQHF. For the CDR3, the DNA is TGTGCCACCAGCGGAGGGCAGGGGGTCCAGCATTTT.

The chain combines TRBV23-1 with TRBJ2-1; the match to TRBD2 covers 12 bases. TRBV23-1 is an ORF, and what it does is uncertain. The V gene end was trimmed by 2 bases and the J gene end by 3 bases; junction bases not matched to a gene: 2. CDR3 length: 16 amino acids. CDR3 region: CASSQGLAGIYNEQFF. CDR3 nucleotides: TGCGCCAGCAGTCAAGGACTAGCGGGGATCTACAATGAGCAGTTCTTC.

A word on this clone: Other nucleotide sequences from this sample produce the same CDR3. The CDR3 spells CASRRQRSYEQYF. In DNA, the CDR3 is TGTGCCAGCAGGAGACAGAGGTCCTACGAGCAGTACTTC. This chain connects TRBV6-5 to TRBJ2-7; D is perhaps TRBD1 (5 bases). Germline values: CDR1 MNHEY, CDR2 SVGAGI. The CDR3 covers 13 residues. V was trimmed by 6 bases and J by 1 base, leaving 10 bases between them.

This rearrangement joins TRBV9 to TRBJ2-1; D is perhaps TRBD2 (5 bases). Germline V gene data show CDR1 as SGDLS and CDR2 as YYNGEE. The germline V and J ends were trimmed by 0 bases and 6 bases, with 19 bases remaining between them. CDR3 length equals 17 residues. CDR3 DNA sequence: TGTGCCAGCAGCGTAGATAGGAGGAGAGTGGCCGCCAATGAGCAGTTCTTC. Protein: CASSVDRRRVAANEQFF.

This chain uses TRBV5-4 with TRBJ2-5; 7 nucleotides line up with TRBD2. The CDR3 length is 14 residues. Unmatched junction bases numbered 10, after V lost 4 bases and J lost 7 bases. CDR1 SGHNT and CDR2 YYREEE come from the germline V gene (reference sequence). As DNA, the CDR3 is TGTGCCAGCAGCACCGGACTAGAGGCGGCGACCCAGTACTTC. Encoded protein: CASSTGLEAATQYF. The complete variable domain, with remaining parts taken from reference TRBV5-4 and TRBJ2-5, reads ETGVTQSPTHLIKTRGQQVTLRCSSQSGHNTVSWYQQALGQGPQFIFQYYREEENGRGNFPPRFSGLQFPNYSSELNVNALELDDSALYLCASSTGLEAATQYFGPGTRLLVL.

This chain links TRBV7-6 with TRBJ2-1; TRBD2 matches at 14 bases. Trimming cost V 2 bases and J 9 bases; bases outside gene matches: 9. CDR1 is SGHVS and CDR2 is FNYEAQ in the germline V gene. The CDR3 sequence is 17 residues long. Written as DNA, the CDR3 is TGTGCCAGCAGCTTACTCGCGGGTGGGACTAGCGGGGGTGAGCAGTTCTTC. This translates into CASSLLAGGTSGGEQFF.

This chain connects TRBV6-5 to TRBJ2-7; D is unresolved. The germline V gene has CDR1 MNHEY and CDR2 SVGAGI. V shed 6 bases and J shed 0 bases, with 15 bases lying between them. The CDR3 runs 15 residues. CDR3 bases: TGTGCCAGCAGCTACCGCAAGCATCGCTCCTACGAGCAGTACTTC. Amino acids: CASSYRKHRSYEQYF.

The chain combines TRBV5-1 with TRBJ1-1; the D gene is possibly TRBD1 (5 bases). Germline-derived CDR1 and CDR2 are SGHRS and YFSETQ. The CDR3 runs 14 residues. Between the trimmed V and J ends, which lost 1 base and 1 base, there was a span of 8 bases. CDR3 region: CASSLRDWNTEAFF. For the CDR3, the DNA is TGCGCCAGCAGCTTGCGGGACTGGAACACTGAAGCTTTCTTT.

The chain uses TRBV19 and TRBJ1-1; D remains ambiguous. The V gene's germline CDR1 is LNHDA and CDR2 SQIVND (reference sequence). The CDR3 contains 12 residues. Trimming removed 3 bases at V and 10 bases at J, with 12 bases between. CDR3: CASSIGGKVAFF. CDR3 nucleotides: TGTGCCAGTAGTATCGGAGGGAAGGTAGCTTTCTTT.

The chain recombines TRBV7-3 with TRBJ2-6; D is ambiguous. The CDR3 is 16 residues long. The V end lost 5 bases, the J end lost 4 bases, and 15 bases lay between the germline ends. Germline lookup yields CDR1 SGHTA and CDR2 FQGTGA. This CDR3 is CASSVQSGAGANVLTF. The CDR3 region has the DNA TGTGCCAGCAGCGTACAGTCCGGTGCCGGGGCCAACGTCCTGACTTTC. Full variable domain (outside the CDR3, taken from reference TRBV7-3 and TRBJ2-6): GAGVSQTPSNKVTEKGKYVELRCDPISGHTALYWYRQSLGQGPEFLIYFQGTGAADDSGLPNDRFFAVRPEGSVSTLKIQRTERGDSAVYLCASSVQSGAGANVLTFGAGSRLTVL.

The rearrangement links TRBV9 to TRBJ2-5; 12 bases fit TRBD2. Unmatched junction bases numbered 2, after V lost 0 bases and J lost 5 bases. The CDR3 has 15 residues. Germline assignment: CDR1 SGDLS and CDR2 YYNGEE. The CDR3 region is CASSVGLAGVETQYF. The DNA for the CDR3 is TGTGCCAGCAGCGTAGGACTAGCGGGAGTTGAGACCCAGTACTTC.

The chain uses TRBV10-1 and TRBJ1-1; D is unclear. The CDR3 consists of 13 residues. In germline, CDR1 is WNHNN, CDR2 SYGVQD (reference sequence). DNA of the CDR3: TGCGTCCTAAAACAGCCCACGGTCACTGAAGCTTTCTTT. This gives the protein CVLKQPTVTEAFF.

CDR3 loop: CASSLVGLDYEQYF. CDR3 DNA sequence: TGTGCCAGCAGCTTAGTAGGTCTCGACTACGAGCAGTACTTC. This chain joins TRBV7-9 and TRBJ2-5, with D hard to call. The end of the DNA is better explained by TRBJ2-7, so the J call may be wrong. The CDR3 totals 14 residues. From germline, CDR1 is SEHNR and CDR2 FQNEAQ (reference sequence).

This chain joins TRBV19 and TRBJ1-6, with 7 bases that match TRBD1. V gave up 2 bases and J gave up 7 bases; unmatched junction bases: 5. The germline V gene encodes CDR1 LNHDA and CDR2 SQIVND (reference sequence). There are 15 residues in the CDR3. CDR3 region: CASSINWDRNSPLHF. CDR3 coding DNA: TGTGCCAGTAGTATAAATTGGGACAGAAATTCACCCCTCCACTTT.

The chain is built from TRBV5-4 and TRBJ2-7; D is perhaps TRBD2 (6 bases). V was clipped by 4 bases and J by 3 bases, with 20 bases between them. This CDR3 is built from 16 residues. Germline CDR1 reads SGHNT; CDR2 reads YYREEE (reference sequence). The CDR3 region has the DNA TGTGCCAGCAGCGATCACACCGGGACTCTTCTCTACGAGCAGTACTTC. This translates into CASSDHTGTLLYEQYF.

The rearrangement joins TRBV5-1 to TRBJ2-1, with 7 bases fitting TRBD1. Germline trimming cut 4 bases from V and 2 bases from J; bases unmatched to any gene: 9. Per the germline V gene, CDR1 is SGHRS and CDR2 is YFSETQ. The CDR3 length is 16 residues. CDR3 nucleotides: TGCGCCAGCAGCCCAATTAACAGGGGAACCTACAATGAGCAGTTCTTC. Protein sequence: CASSPINRGTYNEQFF.

CDR3 region: CASSVRLASRGGTSYEQYF. The CDR3 DNA sequence: TGTGCCAGCAGTGTTCGTCTTGCCTCGAGGGGGGGCACCTCCTACGAGCAGTACTTC. The J gene is TRBJ2-7, the V gene TRBV6-1, with D possibly being TRBD2 (7 bases). Germline V gene data show CDR1 as MNHNS and CDR2 as SASEGT. With 4 bases removed from V and 0 bases from J, the gap between germline ends came to 25 bases. This CDR3 spans 19 amino acids.

The chain uses TRBV19 and TRBJ1-1; D ambiguous. V was clipped by 6 bases and J by 0 bases, with 11 bases between them. The germline V gene has CDR1 LNHDA and CDR2 SQIVND (reference sequence). The CDR3 runs 14 residues. Here the CDR3 reads CASSPMSMNTEAFF. CDR3 DNA: TGTGCCAGTAGCCCCATGTCCATGAACACTGAAGCTTTCTTT.

The chain uses TRBV5-6 and TRBJ2-1, with 12 positions matching TRBD2. Germline CDR1 and CDR2: SGHDT and YYEEEE. CDR3 length equals 15 residues. J gave up 7 bases and V 4 bases, and 6 bases lay outside the gene matches. CDR3 DNA: TGTGCCAGCAGCCCCGGACTAGCGGGAAGTAATGAGCAGTTCTTC. The encoded protein is CASSPGLAGSNEQFF.

This chain connects TRBV28 to TRBJ1-2, with D possibly TRBD1 on 5 matching bases. Germline V lookup: CDR1 MDHEN, CDR2 SYDVKM. Trimming stripped 5 bases from V and 2 bases from J, with 12 bases between. The CDR3 contains 14 residues. The CDR3 region has the DNA TGTGCCAGCAGTCTCCCCCAGGGCAACTATGGCTACACCTTC. It codes for CASSLPQGNYGYTF.

The V and J genes are TRBV7-8 and TRBJ2-1; 11 bases fit TRBD2. The germline CDR1 and CDR2 sequences are SGHVS and FQNEAQ. This CDR3 has 15 amino acids. V was pared by 3 bases and J by 6 bases, with 4 bases of the junction left unmatched. CDR3 bases: TGTGCCAGCAGCTTTGAACTAGCGGGGGCCAATGAGCAGTTCTTC. This encodes CASSFELAGANEQFF.